One T cell receptor beta chain is described in this entry. No antigen is known for it. The data stem from a study of T cell repertoires in cytomegalovirus infection. TCRdb re-analysed the reads in MiXCR, keeping a single row per CDR3 protein. The sample carries under 95,000 distinct CDR3 sequences, approximately 46% recorded once. Germline V gene data show CDR1 as SGHVS and CDR2 as FNYEAQ. This CDR3 has 16 amino acids. V lost 5 bases and J lost 4; bases outside the gene matches: 12. Study-level findings and limits: Within the response measured ex vivo, HLA-C-restricted CMV-specific TCR beta clonotypes were dominant.

This clonotype was sampled from a human donor in good health (CMV status not recorded). Some clones in this sample may be carry-over from other donors' samples. The sample was CD8+ T cells from cultured PBMCs, taken from culture after CMV antigen stimulation. The rearrangement joins TRBV7-6 to TRBJ2-7, with 9 bases matching TRBD2. DNA for the CDR3: TGTGCCAGCAGCGGACAGACTAGCGGCGGACCGTACGAGCAGTACTTC. Its protein is CASSGQTSGGPYEQYF.